This T cell receptor (beta chain) was sequenced during a study of Ad26.COV2.S vaccination and SARS-CoV-2 variants. From germline, CDR1 is SGHVS and CDR2 FQNEAQ. The V end lost 6 bases, the J end lost 6 bases, and 9 bases lay between the germline ends. This CDR3 has 13 amino acids. As regards this clone: Its target is unknown.

Some clones are missing from TCRdb's copy, which holds only in-frame ones; the method was immunoSEQ multiplex PCR. The sample lists approximately 140,000 clones, roughly 85% occurring once. Findings and limits, study-wide: Vaccine and placebo recipients had similar non-spike TCR breadth. After vaccination, reports described spike-specific CD8+ and CD4+ T cell responses as showing substantial breadth.

The sequences come from peripheral blood, collected after recovery from COVID-19. The receptor's source is a human donor who had recovered from COVID-19. The chain combines TRBV7-8 with TRBJ1-6, with D hard to call. The CDR3 bases are TGTGCCAGCAGTCAATGGATTAATTCACCCCTCCACTTT. It encodes CASSQWINSPLHF. Full variable domain (rest looked up from reference TRBV7-8 and TRBJ1-6): GAGVSQSPRYKVAKRGQDVALRCDPISGHVSLFWYQQALGQGPEFLTYFQNEAQLDKSGLPSDRFFAERPEGSVSTLKIQRTQQEDSAVYLCASSQWINSPLHFGNGTRLTVT.